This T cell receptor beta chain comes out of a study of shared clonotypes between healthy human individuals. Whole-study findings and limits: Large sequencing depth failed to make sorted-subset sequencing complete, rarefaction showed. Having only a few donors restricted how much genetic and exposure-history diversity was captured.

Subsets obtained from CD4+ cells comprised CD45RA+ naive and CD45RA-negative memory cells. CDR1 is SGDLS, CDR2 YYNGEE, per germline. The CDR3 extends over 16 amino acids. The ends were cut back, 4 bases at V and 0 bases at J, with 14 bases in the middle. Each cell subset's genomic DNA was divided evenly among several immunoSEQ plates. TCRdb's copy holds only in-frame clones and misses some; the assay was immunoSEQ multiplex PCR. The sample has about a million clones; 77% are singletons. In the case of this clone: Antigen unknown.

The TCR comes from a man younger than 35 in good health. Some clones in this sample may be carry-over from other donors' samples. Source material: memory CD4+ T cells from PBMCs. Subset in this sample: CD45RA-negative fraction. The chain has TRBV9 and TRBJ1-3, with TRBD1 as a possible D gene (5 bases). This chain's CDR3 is CASSPLSGGSGNTIYF. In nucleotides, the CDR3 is TGTGCCAGCAGCCCCCTATCCGGGGGCTCTGGAAACACCATATATTTT.